This note documents a single T cell receptor (beta chain) sequence. The antigen is undetermined. The sample has other DNA sequences that encode this CDR3 too. Germline V gene sequence: CDR1 SGHTA, CDR2 FQGNSA. The CDR3 is 15 residues long. Between the trimmed V and J ends, which lost 2 bases and 0 bases, there was a span of 10 bases. This sample was included in a study of OX40 agonist ivuxolimab in advanced cancers. Findings of the study overall: Mean expanded clone counts were higher in CD8+ than CD4+ T cells.

TCRdb keeps only in-frame clones here, not all; method: immunoSEQ multiplex PCR. The sample includes tens of thousands of clones, about 85% of them seen just once. The sequences come from CD4+ or CD8+ T cells sorted from blood, collected in a trial of the OX40 agonist ivuxolimab. The sequence came from an adult with an advanced solid tumor such as melanoma, head and neck, liver or kidney cancer. This rearrangement joins TRBV7-2 to TRBJ1-1; D is unclear. The CDR3 sequence: CASSLNPTMNTEAFF. CDR3 nucleotides: TGTGCCAGCAGCTTAAATCCAACCATGAACACTGAAGCTTTCTTT.